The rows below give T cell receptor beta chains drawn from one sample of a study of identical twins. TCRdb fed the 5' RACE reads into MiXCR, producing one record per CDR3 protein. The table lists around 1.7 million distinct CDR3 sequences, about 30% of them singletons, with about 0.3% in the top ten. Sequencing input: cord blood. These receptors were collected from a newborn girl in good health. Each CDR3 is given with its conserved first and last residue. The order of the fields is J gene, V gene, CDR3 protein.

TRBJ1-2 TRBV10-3 CAISPPEGYGYTF
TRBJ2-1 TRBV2 CASSEVGGGATNEQFF
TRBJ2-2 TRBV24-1 CATRASTGELFF
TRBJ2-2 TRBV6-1 CASAGGSNTGELFF
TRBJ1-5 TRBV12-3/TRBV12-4 CASRKDRANNQPQHF
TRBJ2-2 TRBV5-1 CASSLNTANTGELFF
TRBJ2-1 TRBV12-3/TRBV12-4 CASSLADAGFRQFF
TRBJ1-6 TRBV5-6 CASSLRVRGRSNSPLHF
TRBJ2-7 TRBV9 CASSVLAGFDYEQYF
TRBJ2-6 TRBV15 CATSSFGANVLTF
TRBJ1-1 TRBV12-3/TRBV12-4 CASRTRSIRATEAFF
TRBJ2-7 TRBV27 CASKLGGGSSYEQYF
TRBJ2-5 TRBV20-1 CSARDYWPDQETQYF
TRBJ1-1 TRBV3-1 CASSQAPTQRTEAFF